Detailed here is one T cell receptor (beta chain). CD4+ cell separation produced CD45RA+ naive and CD45RA-negative memory subsets. TCRdb keeps only in-frame clones here, not all; method: immunoSEQ multiplex PCR. The sample includes around 510,000 clones, roughly 95% of them seen just once. The sample comes from a study of shared clonotypes between healthy human individuals. The CDR3 extends over 14 amino acids. Trimming shortened V by 3 bases and J by 5 bases, and 13 bases separated the two germline ends. Germline V gene lookup returns CDR1 SGDLS and CDR2 YYNGEE. What was sequenced was naive CD4+ T cells sorted from blood. The subset denotes: CD45RA+ positively selected. J is TRBJ2-3 and V is TRBV9; no clear D. This sequence was found in a woman in her twenties or thirties in good health. The CDR3 nucleotides read TGTGCCAGCAGCGGGACCCTATCCGGAGATACGCAGTATTTT. Protein sequence: CASSGTLSGDTQYF.